One and the same sample provided the 27 T cell receptor beta chains below, sequenced in a study of regulatory T cells in long-lasting Graves disease. The time point: newly diagnosed GD, antithyroid drugs for less than 3 months. PBMCs provided the RNA from which the TCR library was made. Arm-PCR of CDR3 regions and iRepertoire HTBI primers were the basis on which TCR beta libraries were built. Via MiXCR, TCRdb re-called the multiplex PCR reads, giving one row per CDR3 protein. This sample has hundreds of thousands of distinct CDR3 sequences, with more than 15% found just once. This sample also belongs to another study, concerning T cells in Graves' hyperthyroidism and ophthalmopathy.

This specimen was peripheral blood mononuclear cells (PBMCs), taken at new diagnosis, from a patient treated with antithyroid drugs. The receptors derive from a woman aged 35-65 years with Graves disease.

This clonotype was seen repeatedly, ten times or more. V gene TRBV11-3 combines with J gene TRBJ2-4; the D gene is possibly TRBD2 (6 bases). V was shortened by 5 bases and J by 2 bases, with 13 bases between the two germline ends. CDR3 length: 15 residues. Germline CDR1 reads SGHNT; CDR2 reads YENEEA. Here the CDR3 DNA reads TGTGCCAGCAGCCCCGGAGGGGATCCCAAAAACATTCAGTACTTC. Translation gives CASSPGGDPKNIQYF. The full variable domain, rest sourced from reference TRBV11-3 and TRBJ2-4, is EAGVVQSPRYKIIEKKQPVAFWCNPISGHNTLYWYLQNLGQGPELLIRYENEEAVDDSQLPKDRFSAERLKGVDSTLKIQPAELGDSAVYLCASSPGGDPKNIQYFGAGTRLSVL.

This clonotype was seen ten or more times. V and J are TRBV12-3 or TRBV12-4 and TRBJ1-5; the match to TRBD1 covers 8 bases. V shed 1 base, J shed 1 base, and the junction held 3 bases outside the gene matches. The CDR3 length is 16 residues. As DNA, the CDR3 is TGTGCCAGCAGTTTAGTCGCAGGGGGCAGCAATCAGCCCCAGCATTTT. It codes for CASSLVAGGSNQPQHF.

The V call is TRBV19, the J call TRBJ1-1, with unresolved D. V was trimmed by 5 bases and J by 12 bases, leaving 13 bases between them. Germline values: CDR1 LNHDA, CDR2 SQIVND (reference sequence). The CDR3 contains 11 residues. DNA for the CDR3: TGTGCCAGTAGTGTCGGGCCGAAGACTTTCTTT. It yields the protein CASSVGPKTFF.

In its sample, this clonotype was seen many times. V is TRBV30 and J is TRBJ2-1, with 9 bases identical to TRBD1. V lost 1 base to trimming and J lost 5 bases; unmatched junction nucleotides: 3. Germline CDR1 reads GTSNPN; CDR2 reads SVGIG (reference sequence). CDR3 length: 14 amino acids. The CDR3 region has the DNA TGTGCCTGGAGTGCCGGGACAGGGAACAATGAGCAGTTCTTC. Encoded protein: CAWSAGTGNNEQFF.

Many counts were recorded for this clonotype. The chain is built from TRBV6-1 and TRBJ2-3, with 7 bases identical to TRBD1. Germline CDR1 MNHNS, CDR2 SASEGT. With 6 bases clipped from V and 1 base from J, the junction kept 4 bases outside the gene matches. This CDR3 spans 14 amino acids. The DNA for the CDR3 is TGTGCCAGCAGCCCCGGACAGGGCACAGATACGCAGTATTTT. Translation: CASSPGQGTDTQYF.

The table lists this clonotype with many counts. The chain has TRBV12-3 or TRBV12-4 and TRBJ1-4, with D uncertain. The CDR3 has 13 amino acids. V was cut by 1 base and J by 7 bases, with 7 bases left in between. The CDR3 here is CASSLGQSEKLFF. The CDR3 bases are TGTGCCAGCAGTTTAGGGCAGAGTGAAAAACTGTTTTTT.

Turning to this clonotype: This clone may be a read error of a much larger clone one base away. The chain has TRBV5-1 and TRBJ1-1; perhaps TRBD1 as D (5 bases). The CDR3 is made up of 15 amino acids. Trimming took off 4 bases at V and 3 bases at J, with 16 bases between the two ends. The germline V gene has CDR1 SGHRS and CDR2 YFSETQ. The CDR3 sequence is CASSRLGPGYTEAFF. In DNA, the CDR3 is TGCGCCAGCAGCCGCTTGGGGCCTGGATACACTGAAGCTTTCTTT. The variable domain in full, with the rest retrieved from reference TRBV5-1 and TRBJ1-1, is KAGVTQTPRYLIKTRGQQVTLSCSPISGHRSVSWYQQTPGQGLQFLFEYFSETQRNKGNFPGRFSGRQFSNSRSEMNVSTLELGDSALYLCASSRLGPGYTEAFFGQGTRLTVV.

This clonotype was seen ten or more times. The chain recombines TRBV6-1 with TRBJ1-1; D might be TRBD1 (5 bases). CDR3 length: 14 residues. The germline gives CDR1 MNHNS, CDR2 SASEGT. V lost 5 bases and J lost 5, with 15 bases in between. The CDR3, as DNA: TGTGCCAGCAGTAAAGACAGTTCTAGGACTGAAGCTTTCTTT. As protein: CASSKDSSRTEAFF.

Regarding this clonotype: The junction departs from germline at one end; a sequencing error may be responsible. This chain uses TRBV29-1 with TRBJ2-5; 7 bases are shared with TRBD2. CDR3 length: 9 amino acids. Looked up from germline, CDR1 is SQVTM and CDR2 is ANQGSEA. The CDR3 DNA is TGCAGCGTTGAAGAGGGGGGGGACTTC. This encodes CSVEEGGDF.

The gene calls are TRBV5-1 and TRBJ2-5, with 8 bases that match TRBD1. CDR1 is SGHRS, CDR2 YFSETQ, per germline. The CDR3 extends over 15 amino acids. V shed 3 bases, J shed 1 base, and the junction held 5 bases outside the gene matches. In nucleotides, the CDR3 is TGCGCCAGCAGCTACCAGGGGGCCTTCCAAGAGACCCAGTACTTC. The encoded protein is CASSYQGAFQETQYF.

This clonotype was counted at least ten times. The V and J genes are TRBV18 and TRBJ2-7; D call uncertain. V dropped 3 bases and J dropped 2 bases, with 11 bases sitting between them. Germline CDR1 is KGHSH and CDR2 is LQKENI. The CDR3 loop spans 14 amino acids. DNA of the CDR3: TGTGCCAGCTCACCCTGGAAGTCTCCCTACGAGCAGTACTTC. Amino acids: CASSPWKSPYEQYF.

In this sample, this clonotype turned up many times. V is TRBV7-2 and J is TRBJ2-3; 7 bases are a match to TRBD1. V was clipped by 5 bases and J by 0 bases; unmatched bases: 5. The CDR3 loop spans 15 amino acids. Germline V gene lookup returns CDR1 SGHTA and CDR2 FQGNSA. This CDR3 reads CASSIGTASTDTQYF. In DNA, the CDR3 is TGTGCCAGCAGCATTGGGACAGCTAGCACAGATACGCAGTATTTT. Filled out from reference TRBV7-2 and TRBJ2-3, the complete variable domain reads GAGVSQSPSNKVTEKGKDVELRCDPISGHTALYWYRQSLGQGLEFLIYFQGNSAPDKSGLPSDRFSAERTGGSVSTLTIQRTQQEDSAVYLCASSIGTASTDTQYFGPGTRLTVL.

The chain couples TRBV5-1 to TRBJ2-1; D might be TRBD2 (5 bases). The germline V and J ends were trimmed by 0 bases and 3 bases, with 10 bases remaining between them. CDR3 length: 15 residues. Germline loops: CDR1 SGHRS, CDR2 YFSETQ. The CDR3 coding sequence is TGCGCCAGCAGCTTGGCTGGGGAGCTCTACAATGAGCAGTTCTTC. Its protein is CASSLAGELYNEQFF.

This clonotype was counted only a few times. This chain joins TRBV7-3 and TRBJ2-5; weak D call: TRBD2 (7 bases). The V gene lost 2 bases and the J gene lost 5 bases, with 15 bases spanning the gap. Germline V gene lookup returns CDR1 SGHTA and CDR2 FQGTGA. This CDR3 region has 15 residues. In DNA, the CDR3 is TGTGCCAGCAGCTTAGGGTCGGGGGGCATGGAGACCCAGTACTTC. Amino acid sequence: CASSLGSGGMETQYF.

The V gene is TRBV14, the J gene TRBJ1-4, with D perhaps TRBD1 (5 bases). V gave up 1 base and J gave up 8 bases, with 8 bases separating them. Germline V lookup: CDR1 SGHDN, CDR2 FVKESK. The CDR3 is made up of 13 amino acids. This CDR3 reads CASSQGTREKLFF. The CDR3 nucleotides are TGTGCCAGCAGCCAAGGGACACGGGAAAAACTGTTTTTT.

The chain is built from TRBV11-2 and TRBJ2-1; no firm D call. The germline gives CDR1 SGHAT, CDR2 FQNNGV. V was clipped by 1 base and J by 12 bases, with 10 bases between them. The CDR3 is made up of 12 amino acids. For the CDR3, the DNA is TGTGCCAGCAGCTTAGGTGCCGGCGGGCAGTTCTTC. This codes for CASSLGAGGQFF.

This clonotype was recorded many times. The chain joins TRBV12-3 or TRBV12-4 to TRBJ1-1; no definite D call. The CDR3 is 13 amino acids. V was cut by 3 bases and J by 7 bases, with 12 bases left in between. Here the CDR3 reads CASSFGFGLEAFF. The CDR3 DNA reads as TGTGCCAGCAGTTTTGGTTTCGGCCTTGAAGCTTTCTTT.

The CDR3 reads CSAPGLGQYEQYF. DNA of the CDR3: TGCAGTGCCCCGGGACTAGGTCAATACGAGCAGTACTTC. The chain joins TRBV20-1 to TRBJ2-7, with TRBD2 identical over 8 bases. Germline CDR1 reads DFQATT; CDR2 reads SNEGSKA (reference sequence). The CDR3 totals 13 residues. The junction had 8 bases not matched to a gene; V was cut back by 6 bases and J by 4 bases.

Regarding this clonotype: A read error is possible here, since a much larger clone lies one base away. This rearrangement joins TRBV6-1 to TRBJ2-1; TRBD2 agrees at 12 bases. The CDR3 sequence is 17 residues long. Germline lookup yields CDR1 MNHNS and CDR2 SASEGT. V lost 7 bases, J lost 10 bases, and 17 bases stayed unmatched. CDR3 nucleotides: TGTGCCAGCAAGGAACTAGCGGGGGGCTGGGGGGTAGACGAGCAGTTCTTC. It encodes CASKELAGGWGVDEQFF.

For this clonotype: This may be a read error, as it is one base from a much larger clone. V usage is TRBV2 and J usage is TRBJ1-2; a possible D gene is TRBD1 (6 bases). Germline CDR1 reads SNHLY; CDR2 reads FYNNEI. With 8 bases removed from V and 3 bases from J, the gap between germline ends came to 19 bases. This CDR3 is built from 15 residues. The CDR3 spells CASPEGQGLDYGYTF. In nucleotides, the CDR3 is TGTGCCAGCCCTGAGGGTCAGGGGCTAGACTATGGCTACACCTTC.

This clonotype came up a few times. The CDR3 region is CASSLGHNRVAFF. CDR3 bases: TGTGCCAGCAGCTTGGGCCACAACCGGGTGGCTTTCTTT. V and J are TRBV7-6 and TRBJ1-1; D gene unclear. The V end lost 3 bases, the J end lost 11 bases, and 16 bases lay between the germline ends. The CDR3 has 13 amino acids. Germline V gene sequence: CDR1 SGHVS, CDR2 FNYEAQ.

The rearrangement links TRBV28 to TRBJ2-5, with 8 bases identical to TRBD2. Trimming removed 6 bases from V and 1 base from J; junction bases left unmatched: 4. The CDR3 covers 14 residues. CDR1 and CDR2 from the germline V gene are MDHEN and SYDVKM. CDR3: CASRGGGLQETQYF. As DNA, the CDR3 is TGTGCCAGCAGGGGCGGGGGGCTCCAAGAGACCCAGTACTTC.

A few counts support this clonotype. The gene calls are TRBV11-2 and TRBJ2-2; unclear D gene. CDR1 and CDR2 (germline): SGHAT, FQNNGV. Trimming removed 0 bases from V and 6 bases from J, with 8 bases in between. The CDR3 contains 14 residues. This CDR3 is CASSLDPGAGELFF. DNA for the CDR3: TGTGCCAGCAGCTTAGATCCTGGGGCCGGGGAGCTGTTTTTT.

The chain joins TRBV7-9 to TRBJ1-2; D is unclear. Per the germline V gene, CDR1 is SEHNR and CDR2 is FQNEAQ (reference sequence). Trimming removed 4 bases at V and 6 bases at J, with 12 bases between. The CDR3 is made up of 13 amino acids. The CDR3 sequence is CASSSMAENGYTF. The CDR3 nucleotides read TGTGCCAGCAGCTCGATGGCGGAGAATGGCTACACCTTC. The full variable domain, with the rest looked up from reference TRBV7-9 and TRBJ1-2, is DTGVSQNPRHKITKRGQNVTFRCDPISEHNRLYWYRQTLGQGPEFLTYFQNEAQLEKSRLLSDRFSAERPKGSFSTLEIQRTEQGDSAMYLCASSSMAENGYTFGSGTRLTVV.

The chain has TRBV6-5 and TRBJ2-3; TRBD1 or TRBD2 may be the D gene (5 bases each). Trimming took off 1 base at V and 2 bases at J, with 10 bases between the two ends. CDR1 and CDR2 from the germline V gene are MNHEY and SVGAGI. CDR3 size: 15 residues. In nucleotides, the CDR3 is TGTGCCAGCAGTTACTGGCTAGGGACCACAGATACGCAGTATTTT. Amino acid sequence: CASSYWLGTTDTQYF.

This clonotype was seen repeatedly, ten times or more. V gene TRBV11-2 combines with J gene TRBJ1-1; TRBD1 matches at 8 bases. V trimming: 6 bases; J trimming: 1 base; junction bases outside the gene matches: 7. From germline, CDR1 is SGHAT and CDR2 FQNNGV. This CDR3 spans 15 amino acids. CDR3 sequence: CASRTMDRENTEAFF. In DNA, the CDR3 is TGTGCCAGCAGGACCATGGACAGGGAGAACACTGAAGCTTTCTTT.

This clonotype was recorded once. V and J are TRBV15 and TRBJ2-1, with D perhaps matching TRBD1 (5 bases). There are 14 residues in the CDR3. Deletions cut 1 base from V and 7 bases from J, with 11 bases between. CDR1 and CDR2 (germline): LNHNV, YYDKDF (reference sequence). In DNA, the CDR3 is TGTGCCACCAGCAGAGTTGCAGGGTCGAATGAGCAGTTCTTC. Its translation is CATSRVAGSNEQFF.